The clone carrying this TCR beta chain was counted between two and nine times. Its antigen remains unknown. Assay used: immunoSEQ multiplex PCR; TCRdb lists only in-frame clones, some missing. The sample lists about a million clones; 77% were seen once. The record originates from a study of shared clonotypes between healthy human individuals. General study results and limits: Only blood was sampled; tissue repertoires likely differ. It was expected that sequencing depth would affect clonotype sharing among donors.

Trimming cost V 3 bases and J 5 bases; bases outside gene matches: 4. The CDR3 has 16 amino acids. Germline assignment: CDR1 SEHNR and CDR2 FQNEAQ (reference sequence). The sequence was collected from a man between 18 and 35 years old in good health. Some clones in this sample may be carry-over from other donors' samples. The chain couples TRBV7-9 to TRBJ2-5; 15 bases agree with TRBD2. Sequenced sample: memory CD4+ T cells from PBMCs. Subset defined: CD45RA-negative fraction. Here the CDR3 DNA reads TGTGCCAGCAGCTTCACAGGACTAGCGGGAGGGGAGACCCAGTACTTC. It codes for CASSFTGLAGGETQYF.